The 27 T cell receptor beta chains reported below all come from one sample, sequenced in a study of CD8 T cells in ankylosing spondylitis (dated by TCRdb to about 2017). The library was prepared using 5' RACE. The sequencer was an Illumina HiSeq 2500. TCRdb reran the public reads through fastp at Q25 and MiXCR, keeping productive beta chains. All rows with the same CDR3 protein become a single entry with the most common DNA and genes. The sample table holds about 170,000 distinct CDR3 sequences, of which around 16% were seen once. The top ten hold roughly 8% of the sample. The specimen was blood, either unsorted or a sorted T cell fraction (not recorded which). The receptors come from a male donor with ankylosing spondylitis or in good health (not recorded which).

This clonotype has a count of ten or more. CDR3 in amino acids: CASSSWTGGGPNQPQHF. CDR3 in DNA: TGTGCCAGCAGCTCCTGGACAGGCGGGGGTCCTAATCAGCCCCAGCATTTT. V and J are TRBV5-6 and TRBJ1-5; 7 bases agree with TRBD1. The CDR3 sequence is 17 residues long. Trimming at V came to 3 bases and at J to 4 bases, leaving 13 bases not matched to a gene. Germline lookup yields CDR1 SGHDT and CDR2 YYEEEE.

V usage is TRBV7-2 and J usage is TRBJ1-1; D unclear. The germline V gene encodes CDR1 SGHTA and CDR2 FQGNSA. V was shortened by 0 bases and J by 0 bases, with 8 bases between the two germline ends. The CDR3 totals 15 residues. CDR3 DNA sequence: TGTGCCAGCAGCTTAGCACAGACCCTGAACACTGAAGCTTTCTTT. Translating gives CASSLAQTLNTEAFF.

The chain recombines TRBV27 with TRBJ2-1; 7 bases match TRBD2. The germline V gene has CDR1 MNHEY and CDR2 SMNVEV (reference sequence). The CDR3 is made up of 16 amino acids. V lost 5 bases and J lost 8; bases outside the gene matches: 15. The CDR3 DNA reads as TGTGCCAGCAGTCCTACAGGACTAGTCTGGTACTATGAGCAGTTCTTC. This translates into CASSPTGLVWYYEQFF.

This clonotype was detected only a few times. The chain carries TRBV30 and TRBJ2-7; 8 bases are a match to TRBD2. The length of the CDR3 is 14 residues. With V trimmed by 4 bases and J by 2 bases, 7 bases remained unmatched. The V gene's germline CDR1 is GTSNPN and CDR2 SVGIG (reference sequence). The CDR3 reads CAWMGGRRTYEQYF. CDR3 nucleotides: TGTGCCTGGATGGGCGGGAGGCGCACCTACGAGCAGTACTTC.

This clonotype occurred a few times. This sequence joins TRBV27 and TRBJ2-1, with 7 positions matching TRBD1. The CDR3 loop spans 15 amino acids. V was clipped by 2 bases and J by 7 bases; unmatched bases: 8. Germline loops: CDR1 MNHEY, CDR2 SMNVEV (reference sequence). CDR3 sequence (DNA): TGTGCCAGCAGTTTAGCTGGGACAGACTATAATGAGCAGTTCTTC. It is translated as CASSLAGTDYNEQFF.

This clonotype showed up many times. The rearrangement uses TRBV12-3 or TRBV12-4 and TRBJ2-2; D gene unclear. V lost 11 bases and J lost 2, with 12 bases in between. The length of the CDR3 is 13 residues. CDR3 residues: CAAAATNTGELFF. The CDR3, as DNA: TGTGCCGCGGCTGCAACTAACACCGGGGAGCTGTTTTTT.

This clonotype showed up just a few times. The genes are TRBV7-9 and TRBJ1-1; no firm D call. CDR1 and CDR2 (germline): SEHNR, FQNEAQ (reference sequence). V lost 2 bases, J lost 5 bases, and 9 bases lay in between. The CDR3 runs 13 residues. DNA of the CDR3: TGTGCCAGCAGCTTAAGTTCCGGGACTGAAGCTTTCTTT. This gives the protein CASSLSSGTEAFF.

This clonotype was recorded many times. The chain combines TRBV25-1 with TRBJ1-2; D possibly corresponds to TRBD1 (5 bases). With 8 bases removed from V and 8 bases from J, the gap between germline ends came to 15 bases. From germline, CDR1 is MGHDK and CDR2 SYGVNS. The CDR3 runs 12 residues. The DNA of the CDR3 is TGTGCCAGCGGCCCACCAAGGGGAGGCTACACCTTC. Translating gives CASGPPRGGYTF.

V and J are TRBV6-5 and TRBJ2-1, with D uncertain. Germline lookup yields CDR1 MNHEY and CDR2 SVGAGI. V lost 2 bases and J 8 bases, leaving 4 bases between the germline ends. The CDR3 runs to 11 residues. Here the CDR3 reads CASSYGYEQFF. The CDR3 bases are TGTGCCAGCAGTTACGGGTATGAGCAGTTCTTC.

As to this clonotype: A read error may be the cause here, since a much bigger clone is one base away. V and J are TRBV20-1 and TRBJ2-1, with D tentatively TRBD1 (5 bases). The CDR3 loop spans 16 amino acids. With 1 base removed from V and 0 bases from J, the gap between germline ends came to 13 bases. Germline CDR1 is DFQATT and CDR2 is SNEGSKA (reference sequence). The CDR3 sequence: CSARGPVQGSYNEQFF. As DNA, the CDR3 is TGCAGTGCTAGAGGCCCAGTTCAGGGCTCCTACAATGAGCAGTTCTTC.

There are many counts of this clonotype. This chain uses TRBV29-1 with TRBJ2-7, with D uncertain. With 0 bases removed from V and 1 base from J, the gap between germline ends came to 1 base. The CDR3 sequence is 11 residues long. Germline CDR1 and CDR2: SQVTM and ANQGSEA. DNA of the CDR3: TGCAGCGTTGAAGAGTCCTACGAGCAGTACTTC. Its translation is CSVEESYEQYF.

This clonotype was seen a few times. J is TRBJ2-3 and V is TRBV7-9, with a weak D call TRBD1 (6 bases). Germline V gene sequence: CDR1 SEHNR, CDR2 FQNEAQ (reference sequence). This CDR3 has 15 residues. V gave up 1 base and J gave up 0 bases, with 8 bases separating them. CDR3 in DNA: TGTGCCAGCAGCTTAGACAGGGCGAGCACAGATACGCAGTATTTT. Amino acid sequence: CASSLDRASTDTQYF.

This clonotype came up many times. The chain uses TRBV20-1 and TRBJ2-3; 10 positions agree with TRBD2. Germline CDR1 and CDR2: DFQATT and SNEGSKA (reference sequence). Germline trimming cut 0 bases from V and 0 bases from J; bases unmatched to any gene: 12. The CDR3 contains 19 residues. CDR3 protein: CSARDLGAGGTPSTDTQYF. The CDR3 nucleotides are TGCAGTGCTAGAGATCTGGGAGCGGGAGGGACCCCTAGCACAGATACGCAGTATTTT.

This clonotype was seen at least ten times. The chain links TRBV20-1 to TRBJ1-6; weak D call: TRBD1 (5 bases). V was pared by 6 bases and J by 6 bases, with 12 bases between. This CDR3 spans 13 amino acids. Germline values: CDR1 DFQATT, CDR2 SNEGSKA (reference sequence). CDR3 sequence: CSATGETNSPLHF. DNA of the CDR3: TGCAGTGCCACGGGGGAAACTAATTCACCCCTCCACTTT.

The V gene is TRBV12-3 or TRBV12-4, the J gene TRBJ1-1, with D perhaps matching TRBD1 (6 bases). There are 12 residues in the CDR3. Trimming removed 6 bases at V and 5 bases at J, with 10 bases between. The CDR3 spells CASRQGYTEAFF. In nucleotides, the CDR3 is TGTGCCAGCAGGCAGGGGTATACTGAAGCTTTCTTT.

This clonotype was counted a few times. This chain joins TRBV5-1 and TRBJ2-1; D is uncertain. CDR3 length equals 13 residues. Germline V gene lookup returns CDR1 SGHRS and CDR2 YFSETQ. Trimming shortened V by 9 bases and J by 0 bases, and 10 bases separated the two germline ends. The CDR3 DNA reads TGCGCCACCGCCCTCACCTCCTACAATGAGCAGTTCTTC. Its translation: CATALTSYNEQFF.

The chain is built from TRBV29-1 and TRBJ2-7; 13 nucleotides agree with TRBD2. Germline trimming cut 4 bases from V and 6 bases from J; bases unmatched to any gene: 6. Looked up from germline, CDR1 is SQVTM and CDR2 is ANQGSEA. This CDR3 has 14 residues. The CDR3 sequence: CSVARTSGRIEQYF. CDR3 DNA: TGCAGCGTTGCTAGGACTAGCGGGAGAATCGAGCAGTACTTC.

V and J are TRBV6-5 and TRBJ2-1, with TRBD2 matching 9 bases. In germline, CDR1 is MNHEY, CDR2 SVGAGI. There are 17 residues in the CDR3. Losses at the gene ends were 1 base for V and 7 bases for J; bases not matched to a gene: 11. In DNA, the CDR3 is TGTGCCAGCAGTTACTTCTCCACGGCGGGAGGGCTAAATGAGCAGTTCTTC. It specifies CASSYFSTAGGLNEQFF.

This clonotype was recorded at least ten times. The rearrangement links TRBV28 to TRBJ2-3; 8 bases agree with TRBD1. CDR3 length: 16 residues. Germline CDR1 MDHEN, CDR2 SYDVKM. Unmatched junction bases numbered 11, after V lost 4 bases and J lost 5 bases. The CDR3 nucleotides read TGTGCCAGCAGTTCTATACGAGGACAGGGTAGAGATACGCAGTATTTT. It yields the protein CASSSIRGQGRDTQYF.

Many counts were recorded for this clonotype. DNA of the CDR3: TGTGCCAGCAGCCAAGATCGGGGGGACTGGCTGAACAATGAGCAGTTCTTC. It encodes CASSQDRGDWLNNEQFF. This sequence joins TRBV14 and TRBJ2-1; 7 bases align to TRBD2. CDR1 SGHDN and CDR2 FVKESK come from the germline V gene. The V gene end was trimmed by 0 bases and the J gene end by 5 bases; junction bases not matched to a gene: 10. CDR3 length: 17 amino acids.

The sample holds a few counts of this clonotype. This chain links TRBV29-1 with TRBJ2-3, with 7 nucleotides matching TRBD1. Germline CDR1 and CDR2: SQVTM and ANQGSEA. The CDR3 is made up of 14 amino acids. The V and J ends lost 6 bases and 0 bases, in that order; junction bases with no gene match: 6. The CDR3 DNA reads as TGCAGCGTAACGAAGACAGGGAGCACAGATACGCAGTATTTT. It yields the protein CSVTKTGSTDTQYF.

A few counts support this clonotype. The chain couples TRBV6-6 to TRBJ2-3, with TRBD2 as a possible D gene (7 bases). The CDR3 contains 14 residues. CDR1 and CDR2 (germline): MNHNY, SVGAGI (reference sequence). V was shortened by 9 bases and J by 0 bases, with 13 bases between the two germline ends. The CDR3 coding sequence is TGTGCCAGTAGACGGGGGGCTAGCACAGATACGCAGTATTTT. Translating gives CASRRGASTDTQYF.

This chain uses TRBV25-1 with TRBJ2-3, with TRBD1 matching 10 bases. The CDR3 spans 14 residues. With V trimmed by 9 bases and J by 1 base, 4 bases remained unmatched. Germline V CDR1 and CDR2: MGHDK, SYGVNS. The DNA for the CDR3 is TGTGCCAGTGACAGGGGGCTGGGCACAGATACGCAGTATTTT. Translation: CASDRGLGTDTQYF.

This clonotype was counted at least ten times. The chain uses TRBV14 and TRBJ2-2; D is ambiguous. Trimming took off 4 bases at V and 1 base at J, with 4 bases between the two ends. This CDR3 is 13 amino acids long. The germline V gene has CDR1 SGHDN and CDR2 FVKESK. CDR3: CASSRQNTGELFF. The CDR3 nucleotides read TGTGCCAGCAGCCGACAGAACACCGGGGAGCTGTTTTTT.

V gene TRBV12-3 or TRBV12-4 combines with J gene TRBJ2-1, with D unresolved. This CDR3 comprises 15 residues. Deletions cut 3 bases from V and 5 bases from J, with 14 bases between. DNA for the CDR3: TGTGCCAGCAGTTTGGCGTCTGGCCAAAACAATGAGCAGTTCTTC. Encoded protein: CASSLASGQNNEQFF.

The sample holds many counts of this clonotype. The gene calls are TRBV29-1 and TRBJ2-7; D remains unclear. Between the trimmed V and J ends, which lost 7 bases and 7 bases, there was a span of 14 bases. The CDR3 length is 11 residues. Germline values: CDR1 SQVTM, CDR2 ANQGSEA. Here the CDR3 DNA reads TGCAGCGCTACTCAGGTTGAGGAGCAGTACTTC. The encoded protein is CSATQVEEQYF.

The chain uses TRBV29-1 and TRBJ2-2; D call uncertain. Trimming took 6 bases from V and 3 from J, leaving 14 bases between them. CDR1 is SQVTM, CDR2 ANQGSEA, per germline. This CDR3 region has 14 residues. CDR3 region: CSVGPFLDTGELFF. The CDR3, as DNA: TGCAGCGTCGGCCCGTTTCTTGACACCGGGGAGCTGTTTTTT.